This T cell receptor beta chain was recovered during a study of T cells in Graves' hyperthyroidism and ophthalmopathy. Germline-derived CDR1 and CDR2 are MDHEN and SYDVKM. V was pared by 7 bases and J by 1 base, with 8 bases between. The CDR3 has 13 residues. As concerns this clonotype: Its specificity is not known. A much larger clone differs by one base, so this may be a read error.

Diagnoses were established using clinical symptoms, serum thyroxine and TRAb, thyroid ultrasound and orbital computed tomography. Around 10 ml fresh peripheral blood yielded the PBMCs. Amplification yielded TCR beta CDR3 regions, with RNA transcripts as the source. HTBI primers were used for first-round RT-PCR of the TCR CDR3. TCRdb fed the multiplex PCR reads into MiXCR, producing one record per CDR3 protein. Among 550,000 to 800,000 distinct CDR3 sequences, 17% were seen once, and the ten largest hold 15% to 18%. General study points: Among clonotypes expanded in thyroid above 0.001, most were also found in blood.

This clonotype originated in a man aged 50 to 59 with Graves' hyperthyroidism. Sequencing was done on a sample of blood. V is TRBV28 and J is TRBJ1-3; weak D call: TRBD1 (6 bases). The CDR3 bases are TGTGCCAGCAAACAGGGTTCTGGAAACACCATATATTTT. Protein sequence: CASKQGSGNTIYF.